Listed below are T cell receptor beta chains from one sample, sequenced in a study of CD8 T cells in Susac syndrome. TCRdb re-derived calls from the immunoSEQ multiplex PCR reads in MiXCR, one entry per CDR3 protein. Of tens of thousands of distinct CDR3 sequences in the sample, 94% were seen once. Sequencing was done on a sample of CD8+ T cells from PBMCs. The source of these receptors is a human donor in good health. The CDR3 runs from the conserved cysteine through the conserved F or W. The order of the fields is J gene, V gene, D gene, clone size, CDR3 DNA, CDR3 protein. D genes are given only for firm matches. Clone size is stated in some rows and not others, as once, few, many or a class when expanded.

J gene: TRBJ2-1; V gene: TRBV11-2; D gene: TRBD2; clone size: -; CDR3 DNA: TGTGCCAGCAGCGTCACTAGCGGGGGGGCTAATGAGCAGTTCTTC; CDR3 protein: CASSVTSGGANEQFF
J gene: TRBJ1-3; V gene: TRBV2; D gene: -; clone size: -; CDR3 DNA: TGTGCCAGCAGACAGGTCTCTGGAAACACCATATATTTT; CDR3 protein: CASRQVSGNTIYF
J gene: TRBJ1-1; V gene: TRBV7-3; D gene: -; clone size: -; CDR3 DNA: TGTGCCAGCAGCTTAACTGGACAGACGAACACTGAAGCTTTCTTT; CDR3 protein: CASSLTGQTNTEAFF
J gene: TRBJ1-1; V gene: TRBV4-1; D gene: -; clone size: once; CDR3 DNA: TGCGCCAGCAGCCAAGACGCCTCGACGGTGGGGGCCGGAACTGAAGCTTTCTTT; CDR3 protein: CASSQDASTVGAGTEAFF
J gene: TRBJ1-1; V gene: TRBV19; D gene: TRBD1; clone size: -; CDR3 DNA: TGTGCCAGTAGCCCCGGGACAGGGGGCACTGAAGCTTTCTTT; CDR3 protein: CASSPGTGGTEAFF
J gene: TRBJ2-3; V gene: TRBV29-1; D gene: -; clone size: -; CDR3 DNA: TGCAGCGTTGCCCAGACTGAGAACACAGATACGCAGTATTTT; CDR3 protein: CSVAQTENTDTQYF
J gene: TRBJ2-1; V gene: TRBV2; D gene: -; clone size: -; CDR3 DNA: TGTGCCAGCATTACCCCCAGGCCGGAGCAGTTCTTC; CDR3 protein: CASITPRPEQFF
J gene: TRBJ2-1; V gene: TRBV7-9; D gene: -; clone size: once; CDR3 DNA: TGTGCCAGCAGCTCCACCCCAGGAGAGGCGGCCATAGAGGCTGAGTTCTTC; CDR3 protein: CASSSTPGEAAIEAEFF
J gene: TRBJ2-2; V gene: TRBV9; D gene: TRBD2; clone size: few; CDR3 DNA: TGTGCCAGCAGCGTCTCGCGGGAGCCCGGGGAGCTGTTTTTT; CDR3 protein: CASSVSREPGELFF
J gene: TRBJ1-5; V gene: TRBV20-1; D gene: -; clone size: -; CDR3 DNA: TGCAGTGCTAGTTGGGGACGTCAGCCCCAGCATTTT; CDR3 protein: CSASWGRQPQHF
J gene: TRBJ2-1; V gene: TRBV7-9; D gene: TRBD2; clone size: -; CDR3 DNA: TGTGCCAGCAGCCTAGCGGGAGATTTCGACAATGAGCAGTTCTTC; CDR3 protein: CASSLAGDFDNEQFF
J gene: TRBJ1-5; V gene: TRBV4-1; D gene: -; clone size: -; CDR3 DNA: TGCGCCAGCAGCCAAGATAACCGGGTGGGACAGCCCCAGCATTTT; CDR3 protein: CASSQDNRVGQPQHF
J gene: TRBJ2-1; V gene: TRBV5-1; D gene: TRBD2; clone size: -; CDR3 DNA: TGCGCCAGCAGCTACGAGCGGGGGCCACGGGAGGAACAGTTCTTC; CDR3 protein: CASSYERGPREEQFF
J gene: TRBJ1-2; V gene: TRBV27; D gene: -; clone size: -; CDR3 DNA: TGTGCCAGCAGTTTACTGTCCGGTGGTGGCTACACCTTC; CDR3 protein: CASSLLSGGGYTF
J gene: TRBJ2-7; V gene: TRBV27; D gene: -; clone size: -; CDR3 DNA: TGTGCCAGCAGTTTAATTCGATGTGGGTTC; CDR3 protein: CASSLIRCGF
J gene: TRBJ2-1; V gene: TRBV27; D gene: -; clone size: -; CDR3 DNA: TGTGCCAGCATCATAGGGAGTGAGCAGTTCTTC; CDR3 protein: CASIIGSEQFF
J gene: TRBJ1-2; V gene: TRBV7-9; D gene: TRBD1; clone size: -; CDR3 DNA: TGTGCCAGCAGCTTTGGCCACAGGGGGCCTTATGGCTACACCTTC; CDR3 protein: CASSFGHRGPYGYTF
J gene: TRBJ2-3; V gene: TRBV12-3/TRBV12-4; D gene: -; clone size: -; CDR3 DNA: TGTGCCAGCAGTTTAAATCGGGATACGCAGTATTTT; CDR3 protein: CASSLNRDTQYF
J gene: TRBJ2-1; V gene: TRBV28; D gene: -; clone size: -; CDR3 DNA: TGTGCCAGCAGCGTAATTCAGGAGCAGTTCTTC; CDR3 protein: CASSVIQEQFF
J gene: TRBJ1-3; V gene: TRBV15; D gene: -; clone size: -; CDR3 DNA: TGTGCCACCAGCAATGGGGGTCACACCATATATTTT; CDR3 protein: CATSNGGHTIYF
J gene: TRBJ1-5; V gene: TRBV7-7; D gene: -; clone size: -; CDR3 DNA: TGTGCCAGCATGTCCGGAAGGGTTAGCAATCAGCCCCAGCATTTT; CDR3 protein: CASMSGRVSNQPQHF
J gene: TRBJ2-5; V gene: TRBV5-6; D gene: -; clone size: -; CDR3 DNA: TGTGCCAGCAGCTTGGCCCCGATGGAGACCCAGTACTTC; CDR3 protein: CASSLAPMETQYF
J gene: TRBJ2-5; V gene: TRBV3-1; D gene: TRBD1; clone size: once; CDR3 DNA: TGTGCCAGCAGCCAAGCTGGACAGGGGCATCAAGAGACCCAGTACTTC; CDR3 protein: CASSQAGQGHQETQYF
J gene: TRBJ2-1; V gene: TRBV15; D gene: -; clone size: -; CDR3 DNA: TGTGCCACCAGCAGAGCCCGGAGCTCCTACAATGAGCAGTTCTTC; CDR3 protein: CATSRARSSYNEQFF
J gene: TRBJ1-1; V gene: TRBV5-6; D gene: -; clone size: -; CDR3 DNA: TGTGCCAGCAGCTTATTAATCACTGAAGCTTTCTTT; CDR3 protein: CASSLLITEAFF
J gene: TRBJ2-2; V gene: TRBV23-1; D gene: TRBD1; clone size: once; CDR3 DNA: TGCGCCAGCAGTCAATCGATGGGACAGGGGCGAGACACCCTTCACCGGGGCTTCACCGGGGAGCTGTTTTTT; CDR3 protein: CASSQSMGQGRDTLHRGFTGELFF
J gene: TRBJ2-1; V gene: TRBV20-1; D gene: -; clone size: -; CDR3 DNA: TGCAGTGCTAGAGAGCAATACAATGAGCAGTTCTTC; CDR3 protein: CSAREQYNEQFF
J gene: TRBJ1-1; V gene: TRBV4-1; D gene: -; clone size: -; CDR3 DNA: TGCGCCAGCAGCCAATCGCCGGGGGGAGAAGCTTTCTTT; CDR3 protein: CASSQSPGGEAFF
J gene: TRBJ1-1; V gene: TRBV9; D gene: TRBD1; clone size: -; CDR3 DNA: TGTGCCAGCAGCGTGGGTTGGGGACAGGGGGAGGTAGCTTTCTTT; CDR3 protein: CASSVGWGQGEVAFF
J gene: TRBJ2-1; V gene: TRBV7-9; D gene: -; clone size: once; CDR3 DNA: TGTGCCAGCAGCCCTTTGACGGTATCCTACAATGAGCAGTTCTTC; CDR3 protein: CASSPLTVSYNEQFF
J gene: TRBJ1-2; V gene: TRBV29-1; D gene: -; clone size: -; CDR3 DNA: TGCAGCGTTGGTGGGGGCCGTGCCTATGGCTACACCTTC; CDR3 protein: CSVGGGRAYGYTF
J gene: TRBJ1-2; V gene: TRBV7-9; D gene: TRBD1; clone size: -; CDR3 DNA: TGTGCCAGCAGCTTCCCAGGGGGGGGCAGTGATGGCTACACCTTC; CDR3 protein: CASSFPGGGSDGYTF
J gene: TRBJ1-1; V gene: TRBV12-3/TRBV12-4; D gene: -; clone size: -; CDR3 DNA: TGTGCCAGCAGTACGGGGGGGACTGAAGCTTTCTTT; CDR3 protein: CASSTGGTEAFF